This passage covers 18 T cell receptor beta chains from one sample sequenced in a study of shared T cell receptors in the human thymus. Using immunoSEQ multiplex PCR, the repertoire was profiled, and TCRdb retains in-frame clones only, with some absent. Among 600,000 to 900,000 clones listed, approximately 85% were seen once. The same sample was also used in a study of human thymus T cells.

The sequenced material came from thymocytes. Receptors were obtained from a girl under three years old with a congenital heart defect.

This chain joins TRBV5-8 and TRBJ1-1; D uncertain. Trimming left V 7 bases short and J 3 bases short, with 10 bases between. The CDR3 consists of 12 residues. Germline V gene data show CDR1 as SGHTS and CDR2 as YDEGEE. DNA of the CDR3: TGTGCCAGCGGTGGGCGCGACACTGAAGCTTTCTTT. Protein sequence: CASGGRDTEAFF.

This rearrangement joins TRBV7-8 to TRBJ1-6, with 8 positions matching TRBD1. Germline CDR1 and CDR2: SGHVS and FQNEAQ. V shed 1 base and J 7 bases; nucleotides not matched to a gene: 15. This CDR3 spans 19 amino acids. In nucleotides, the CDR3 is TGTGCCAGCAGCTTAGATCCTTTGGAGTCGACAGGGGACAATTCACCCCTCCACTTT. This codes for CASSLDPLESTGDNSPLHF.

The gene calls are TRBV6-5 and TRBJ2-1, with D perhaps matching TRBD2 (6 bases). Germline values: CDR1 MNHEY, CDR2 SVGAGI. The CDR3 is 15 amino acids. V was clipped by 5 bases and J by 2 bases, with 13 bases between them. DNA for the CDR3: TGTGCCAGCAGTCCTCTAGCGCCCACCTACAATGAGCAGTTCTTC. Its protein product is CASSPLAPTYNEQFF.

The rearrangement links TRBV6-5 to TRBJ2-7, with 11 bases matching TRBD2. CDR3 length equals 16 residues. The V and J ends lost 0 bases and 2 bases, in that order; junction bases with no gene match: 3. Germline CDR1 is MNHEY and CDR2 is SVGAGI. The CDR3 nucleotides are TGTGCCAGCAGTTACTCGGGACTAGCGGACCCCTACGAGCAGTACTTC. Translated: CASSYSGLADPYEQYF.

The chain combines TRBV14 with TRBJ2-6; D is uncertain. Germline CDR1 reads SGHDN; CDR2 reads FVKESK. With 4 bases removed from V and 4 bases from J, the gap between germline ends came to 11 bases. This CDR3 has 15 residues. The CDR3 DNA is TGTGCCAGCAGCCCCGTCCCCGGGGGGGCCAACGTCCTGACTTTC. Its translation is CASSPVPGGANVLTF.

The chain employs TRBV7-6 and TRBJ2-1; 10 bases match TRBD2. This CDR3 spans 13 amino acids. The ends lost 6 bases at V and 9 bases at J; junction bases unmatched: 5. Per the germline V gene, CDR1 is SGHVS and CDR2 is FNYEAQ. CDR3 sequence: CASRVAGGGEQFF. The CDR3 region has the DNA TGTGCCAGCAGGGTAGCGGGGGGCGGTGAGCAGTTCTTC.

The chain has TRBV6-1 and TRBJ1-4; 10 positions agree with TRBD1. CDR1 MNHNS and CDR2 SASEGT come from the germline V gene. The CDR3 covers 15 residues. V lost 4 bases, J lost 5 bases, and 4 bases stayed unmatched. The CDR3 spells CASSVPGQGNEKLFF. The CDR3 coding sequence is TGTGCCAGCAGTGTTCCGGGACAGGGGAATGAAAAACTGTTTTTT.

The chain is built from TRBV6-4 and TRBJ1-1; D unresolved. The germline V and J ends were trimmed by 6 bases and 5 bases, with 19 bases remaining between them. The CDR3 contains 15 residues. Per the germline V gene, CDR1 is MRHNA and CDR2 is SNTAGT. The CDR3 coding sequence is TGTGCCAGCAGAGAAGCTACAAGCGGTGATACTGAAGCTTTCTTT. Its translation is CASREATSGDTEAFF.

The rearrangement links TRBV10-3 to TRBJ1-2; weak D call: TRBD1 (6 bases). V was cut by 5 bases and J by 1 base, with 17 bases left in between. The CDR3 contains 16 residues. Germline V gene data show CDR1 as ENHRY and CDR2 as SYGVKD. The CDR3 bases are TGTGCCATCAGTAGAATCACAGGGTCCCTTAACTATGGCTACACCTTC. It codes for CAISRITGSLNYGYTF.

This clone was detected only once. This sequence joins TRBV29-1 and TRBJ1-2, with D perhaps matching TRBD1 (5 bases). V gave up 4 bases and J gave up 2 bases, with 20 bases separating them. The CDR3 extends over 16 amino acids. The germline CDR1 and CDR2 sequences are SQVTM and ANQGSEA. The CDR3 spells CSVGGPGGPNNYGYTF. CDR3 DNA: TGCAGCGTTGGGGGCCCGGGGGGTCCTAACAACTATGGCTACACCTTC.

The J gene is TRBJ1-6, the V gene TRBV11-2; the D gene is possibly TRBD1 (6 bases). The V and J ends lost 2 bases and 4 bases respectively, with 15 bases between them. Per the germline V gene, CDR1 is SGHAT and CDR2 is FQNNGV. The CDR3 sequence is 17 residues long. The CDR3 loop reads CASSLKGDGPYNSPLHF. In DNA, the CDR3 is TGTGCCAGCAGCTTAAAGGGGGACGGTCCTTATAATTCACCCCTCCACTTT.

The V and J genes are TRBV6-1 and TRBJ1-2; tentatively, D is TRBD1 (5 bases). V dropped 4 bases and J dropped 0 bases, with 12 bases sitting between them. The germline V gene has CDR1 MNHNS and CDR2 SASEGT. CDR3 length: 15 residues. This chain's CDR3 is CASSGWGVANYGYTF. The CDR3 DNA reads TGTGCCAGCAGTGGATGGGGCGTAGCTAACTATGGCTACACCTTC.

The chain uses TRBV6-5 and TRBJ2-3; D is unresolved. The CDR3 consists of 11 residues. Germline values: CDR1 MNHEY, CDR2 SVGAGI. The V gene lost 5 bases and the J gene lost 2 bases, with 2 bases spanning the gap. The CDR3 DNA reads TGTGCCAGCAGTCACACAGATACGCAGTATTTT. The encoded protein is CASSHTDTQYF.

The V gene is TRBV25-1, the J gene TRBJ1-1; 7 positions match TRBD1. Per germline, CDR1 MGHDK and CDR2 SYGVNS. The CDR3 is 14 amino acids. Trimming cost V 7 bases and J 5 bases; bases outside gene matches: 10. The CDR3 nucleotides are TGTGCCAGCACCCCAGTACAGGGGTCGACTGAAGCTTTCTTT. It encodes CASTPVQGSTEAFF. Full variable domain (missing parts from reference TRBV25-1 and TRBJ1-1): EADIYQTPRYLVIGTGKKITLECSQTMGHDKMYWYQQDPGMELHLIHYSYGVNSTEKGDLSSESTVSRIRTEHFPLTLESARPSHTSQYLCASTPVQGSTEAFFGQGTRLTVV.

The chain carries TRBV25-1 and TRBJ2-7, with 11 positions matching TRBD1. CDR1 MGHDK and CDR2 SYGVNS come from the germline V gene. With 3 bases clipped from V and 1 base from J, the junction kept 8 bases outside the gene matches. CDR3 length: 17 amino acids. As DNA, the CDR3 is TGTGCCAGCAGTGATGGTGAAGGGACAGGGGGTTCCTACGAGCAGTACTTC. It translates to CASSDGEGTGGSYEQYF.

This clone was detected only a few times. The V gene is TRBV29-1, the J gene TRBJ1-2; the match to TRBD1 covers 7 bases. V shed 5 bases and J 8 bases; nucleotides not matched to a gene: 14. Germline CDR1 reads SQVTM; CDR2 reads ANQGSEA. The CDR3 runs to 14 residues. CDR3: CSVCPGTASGGYTF. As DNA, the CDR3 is TGCAGCGTTTGTCCCGGGACAGCATCTGGAGGCTACACCTTC.

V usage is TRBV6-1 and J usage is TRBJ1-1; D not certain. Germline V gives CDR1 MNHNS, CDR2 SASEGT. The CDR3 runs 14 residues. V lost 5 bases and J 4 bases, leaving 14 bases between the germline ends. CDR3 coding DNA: TGTGCCAGCAGTCAGACTCCCTCCACCACTGAAGCTTTCTTT. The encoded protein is CASSQTPSTTEAFF.

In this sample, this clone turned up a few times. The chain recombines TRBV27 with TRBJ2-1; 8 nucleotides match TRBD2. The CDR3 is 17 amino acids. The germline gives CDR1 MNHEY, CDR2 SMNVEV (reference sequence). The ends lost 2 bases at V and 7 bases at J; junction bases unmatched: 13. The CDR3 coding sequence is TGTGCCAGCAGTTTAAGCGCCAGGGCGGGGGGAGGGAATGAGCAGTTCTTC. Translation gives CASSLSARAGGGNEQFF.